Listed below are T cell receptor beta chains from one sample, sequenced in a study of beta chain features in type 1 diabetes. Sequenced by immunoSEQ multiplex PCR; TCRdb stores in-frame clones only, minus some. The data hold 350,000 to 450,000 clones, with less than 15% observed a single time. The sequenced sample consisted of naive CD4+ T cells from blood. The receptors originated from a woman aged 18-30 years in good health. The conserved cysteine and the conserved F or W are not part of the CDR3 here. Each record gives: V gene, D gene, CDR3 protein. The D gene is left open where the match is weak.

v_call: TRBV18
d_call: TRBD2
cdr3_aa: ASSPPIGRAYNEQF

v_call: TRBV30
d_call: .
cdr3_aa: AWVDGKSSYEQY

v_call: TRBV28
d_call: .
cdr3_aa: ASRHQGTPEAF

v_call: TRBV30
d_call: .
cdr3_aa: AWSQDTQY

v_call: TRBV30
d_call: .
cdr3_aa: AWSQRLLETQY

v_call: TRBV27
d_call: TRBD1
cdr3_aa: ASSFPGTGGYEQF

v_call: TRBV2
d_call: .
cdr3_aa: AGSGGRGTKNIQY

v_call: TRBV30
d_call: .
cdr3_aa: AWSVRRQGNGYT

v_call: TRBV27
d_call: .
cdr3_aa: ASSSGSRVGYEQY

v_call: TRBV30
d_call: .
cdr3_aa: ASRELVEQF

v_call: TRBV9
d_call: TRBD2
cdr3_aa: ASSSTSGRWDEQF

v_call: TRBV29-1
d_call: TRBD2
cdr3_aa: SVPTTSGATNEQF

v_call: TRBV28
d_call: TRBD1
cdr3_aa: ASSLYEGTGGWF

v_call: TRBV15
d_call: TRBD1
cdr3_aa: ATRTGLIHRELF

v_call: TRBV28
d_call: .
cdr3_aa: AIGDTKETQY

v_call: TRBV30
d_call: .
cdr3_aa: AWSVLGRVAGELF

v_call: TRBV7-2
d_call: .
cdr3_aa: ASSLIQGGETQY

v_call: TRBV28
d_call: .
cdr3_aa: ASSSGAMETQY

v_call: TRBV6-5
d_call: TRBD1
cdr3_aa: ASRDDRGSGYT

v_call: TRBV27
d_call: .
cdr3_aa: ASSSARRRHTDTQY

v_call: TRBV7-9
d_call: .
cdr3_aa: ASRMGQVGAYEQY

v_call: TRBV28
d_call: TRBD2
cdr3_aa: ASSLYAETSVSYNEQF

v_call: TRBV19
d_call: .
cdr3_aa: ASSIDRYNEQF

v_call: TRBV25-1
d_call: TRBD1
cdr3_aa: ASSESDRVWTEAF

v_call: TRBV7-9
d_call: TRBD1
cdr3_aa: ASSFLTGHHEQY

v_call: TRBV2
d_call: .
cdr3_aa: ASSRSSYEQY

v_call: TRBV7-9
d_call: .
cdr3_aa: ASSAGQSSYNEQF

v_call: TRBV18
d_call: TRBD1
cdr3_aa: ASSASGGHTEAF

v_call: TRBV7-2
d_call: .
cdr3_aa: ASRPGRGNTEAF

v_call: TRBV30
d_call: .
cdr3_aa: AWSGQADTEAF

v_call: TRBV2
d_call: TRBD1
cdr3_aa: ASLRDSSSYEQY

v_call: TRBV5-6
d_call: .
cdr3_aa: ASSLGGGQF

v_call: TRBV27
d_call: .
cdr3_aa: ASSLESSWRGYNEQF

v_call: TRBV11-2
d_call: .
cdr3_aa: ASSSNAAQETQY

v_call: TRBV28
d_call: .
cdr3_aa: ASWGQGNNEQF

v_call: TRBV25-1
d_call: .
cdr3_aa: ASRGRYEQY

v_call: TRBV4-2
d_call: TRBD1
cdr3_aa: ASSQGAGTVTGELF

v_call: TRBV7-2
d_call: TRBD2
cdr3_aa: ASTRGGTQETQY

v_call: TRBV6-1
d_call: TRBD1
cdr3_aa: ASSEPAGQGGYEQY

v_call: TRBV18
d_call: TRBD2
cdr3_aa: ASSPPTSGSYEQY

v_call: TRBV4-2
d_call: .
cdr3_aa: ASSPSGLVAAEQF

v_call: TRBV30
d_call: TRBD1
cdr3_aa: AWKTGGWRTEAF

v_call: TRBV5-5
d_call: .
cdr3_aa: ASSGALGGQYEQY

v_call: TRBV5-1
d_call: TRBD1
cdr3_aa: ASSPAQGAQPQH

v_call: TRBV29-1
d_call: .
cdr3_aa: SVAGQQDQPQH

v_call: TRBV29-1
d_call: .
cdr3_aa: SVGTGEKLF

v_call: TRBV5-1
d_call: TRBD1
cdr3_aa: ASSLGGQGNEQY

v_call: TRBV5-4
d_call: .
cdr3_aa: ASSLGGMNTGELF

v_call: TRBV7-2
d_call: TRBD1
cdr3_aa: ASSTRQGRYEQY